This T cell receptor (beta chain) comes out of a study of shared clonotypes between healthy human individuals. Whole-study results and caveats: On the whole, naive subsets had larger estimated richness than memory subsets had. Generation probabilities were higher for clonotypes shared across all four sorted-subset donors than for unshared ones.

Remarks on this clone: Its matching antigen is unknown.

Original handling: Filtering differed for immunoSEQ, which gave only junction sequences without quality scores. Libraries were prepared by immunoSEQ multiplex PCR; TCRdb keeps only in-frame clonotypes and omits some of them. V, J and clone size are taken as reported in that table, and D and trimming were inferred from the DNA itself. The repertoire holds more than 550,000 clones, 90% seen once, with 30% to 40% in the top ten. Germline CDR1 MGHRA, CDR2 YSYEKL. There are 14 residues in the CDR3. The junction had 7 bases not matched to a gene; V was cut back by 6 bases and J by 6 bases. This rearrangement joins TRBV4-1 to TRBJ1-4; 7 bases line up with TRBD1. This TCR derives from a man younger than 35 in good health. Some clones in this sample may be carry-over from other donors' samples. The sample taken for sequencing was memory CD8+ T cells from PBMCs. The subset here: CD45RO+ cells pooled with CCR7-negative TemRA cells. The CDR3, as DNA: TGCGCCAGCAGAGCGACAGGGAGGGATGAAAAACTGTTTTTT. It translates to CASRATGRDEKLFF.